Below are 9 T cell receptor beta chains sequenced from a single sample in a study of monozygotic twins with inflammatory bowel disease. TCRdb derives one entry per CDR3 protein from the 5' RACE reads, leaving out DNA. The clone table shows a few hundred thousand distinct CDR3 sequences, with the ten largest holding roughly 1.5%. The sequenced sample was blood. Receptor source: a human donor with ulcerative colitis or Crohn's disease, or a healthy co-twin of an affected twin (not recorded which).

The chain uses TRBV9 and TRBJ1-1. The CDR3 length is 15 residues. Germline CDR1 SGDLS, CDR2 YYNGEE. CDR3 sequence reads: CASSVSSDLNTEAFF. Drawing the rest from reference TRBV9 and TRBJ1-1, the complete variable domain is DSGVTQTPKHLITATGQRVTLRCSPRSGDLSVYWYQQSLDQGLQFLIQYYNGEERAKGNILERFSAQQFPDLHSELNLSSLELGDSALYFCASSVSSDLNTEAFFGQGTRLTVV.

V usage is TRBV18 and J usage is TRBJ2-1; checking the TCRdb D call of TRBD1 is not possible without DNA. There are 16 residues in the CDR3. The V gene's germline CDR1 is KGHSH and CDR2 LQKENI. CDR3 sequence: CASSPYVPGAGYEQFF. Variable domain in full (rest from reference TRBV18 and TRBJ2-1): NAGVMQNPRHLVRRRGQEARLRCSPMKGHSHVYWYRQLPEEGLKFMVYLQKENIIDESGMPKERFSAEFPKEGPSILRIQQVVRGDSAAYFCASSPYVPGAGYEQFFGPGTRLTVL.

J is TRBJ1-1 and V is TRBV9; checking the TCRdb D call of TRBD1 is not possible without DNA. The CDR3 consists of 17 residues. Germline V lookup: CDR1 SGDLS, CDR2 YYNGEE. CDR3 sequence reads: CASSPPFGQGGHTEAFF.

The chain joins TRBV10-3 to TRBJ2-1; as DNA is missing, the TRBD2 call by TCRdb cannot be tested. The CDR3 loop spans 17 amino acids. The germline CDR1 and CDR2 sequences are ENHRY and SYGVKD. This CDR3 reads CATAGTPGTFTYNEQFF.

The V gene is TRBV20-1, the J gene TRBJ1-1; TCRdb selects TRBD1, and the lack of DNA leaves this call unchecked. The CDR3 has 13 residues. The germline V gene encodes CDR1 DFQATT and CDR2 SNEGSKA (reference sequence). CDR3: CRAKTGSNTEAFF.

The chain combines TRBV5-1 with TRBJ2-3. CDR1 is SGHRS, CDR2 YFSETQ, per germline. The CDR3 contains 16 residues. Here the CDR3 reads CASSWGSGLTADTQYF.

The chain employs TRBV12-3 or TRBV12-4 and TRBJ1-1; no DNA is available, so the TRBD1 call from TCRdb remains unchecked. The CDR3 extends over 13 amino acids. CDR3 in amino acids: CASARQGFSEAFF.

The chain combines TRBV6-5 with TRBJ1-4; TCRdb's D call of TRBD1 is untestable without DNA. This CDR3 has 15 residues. Germline V gene data show CDR1 as MNHEY and CDR2 as SVGAGI. The CDR3 reads CASSYPDRINEKLFF.

The rearrangement uses TRBV20-1 and TRBJ2-7. CDR1 and CDR2 (germline): DFQATT, SNEGSKA (reference sequence). CDR3 size: 12 residues. The chain's CDR3 is CSARDRAYEQYF.